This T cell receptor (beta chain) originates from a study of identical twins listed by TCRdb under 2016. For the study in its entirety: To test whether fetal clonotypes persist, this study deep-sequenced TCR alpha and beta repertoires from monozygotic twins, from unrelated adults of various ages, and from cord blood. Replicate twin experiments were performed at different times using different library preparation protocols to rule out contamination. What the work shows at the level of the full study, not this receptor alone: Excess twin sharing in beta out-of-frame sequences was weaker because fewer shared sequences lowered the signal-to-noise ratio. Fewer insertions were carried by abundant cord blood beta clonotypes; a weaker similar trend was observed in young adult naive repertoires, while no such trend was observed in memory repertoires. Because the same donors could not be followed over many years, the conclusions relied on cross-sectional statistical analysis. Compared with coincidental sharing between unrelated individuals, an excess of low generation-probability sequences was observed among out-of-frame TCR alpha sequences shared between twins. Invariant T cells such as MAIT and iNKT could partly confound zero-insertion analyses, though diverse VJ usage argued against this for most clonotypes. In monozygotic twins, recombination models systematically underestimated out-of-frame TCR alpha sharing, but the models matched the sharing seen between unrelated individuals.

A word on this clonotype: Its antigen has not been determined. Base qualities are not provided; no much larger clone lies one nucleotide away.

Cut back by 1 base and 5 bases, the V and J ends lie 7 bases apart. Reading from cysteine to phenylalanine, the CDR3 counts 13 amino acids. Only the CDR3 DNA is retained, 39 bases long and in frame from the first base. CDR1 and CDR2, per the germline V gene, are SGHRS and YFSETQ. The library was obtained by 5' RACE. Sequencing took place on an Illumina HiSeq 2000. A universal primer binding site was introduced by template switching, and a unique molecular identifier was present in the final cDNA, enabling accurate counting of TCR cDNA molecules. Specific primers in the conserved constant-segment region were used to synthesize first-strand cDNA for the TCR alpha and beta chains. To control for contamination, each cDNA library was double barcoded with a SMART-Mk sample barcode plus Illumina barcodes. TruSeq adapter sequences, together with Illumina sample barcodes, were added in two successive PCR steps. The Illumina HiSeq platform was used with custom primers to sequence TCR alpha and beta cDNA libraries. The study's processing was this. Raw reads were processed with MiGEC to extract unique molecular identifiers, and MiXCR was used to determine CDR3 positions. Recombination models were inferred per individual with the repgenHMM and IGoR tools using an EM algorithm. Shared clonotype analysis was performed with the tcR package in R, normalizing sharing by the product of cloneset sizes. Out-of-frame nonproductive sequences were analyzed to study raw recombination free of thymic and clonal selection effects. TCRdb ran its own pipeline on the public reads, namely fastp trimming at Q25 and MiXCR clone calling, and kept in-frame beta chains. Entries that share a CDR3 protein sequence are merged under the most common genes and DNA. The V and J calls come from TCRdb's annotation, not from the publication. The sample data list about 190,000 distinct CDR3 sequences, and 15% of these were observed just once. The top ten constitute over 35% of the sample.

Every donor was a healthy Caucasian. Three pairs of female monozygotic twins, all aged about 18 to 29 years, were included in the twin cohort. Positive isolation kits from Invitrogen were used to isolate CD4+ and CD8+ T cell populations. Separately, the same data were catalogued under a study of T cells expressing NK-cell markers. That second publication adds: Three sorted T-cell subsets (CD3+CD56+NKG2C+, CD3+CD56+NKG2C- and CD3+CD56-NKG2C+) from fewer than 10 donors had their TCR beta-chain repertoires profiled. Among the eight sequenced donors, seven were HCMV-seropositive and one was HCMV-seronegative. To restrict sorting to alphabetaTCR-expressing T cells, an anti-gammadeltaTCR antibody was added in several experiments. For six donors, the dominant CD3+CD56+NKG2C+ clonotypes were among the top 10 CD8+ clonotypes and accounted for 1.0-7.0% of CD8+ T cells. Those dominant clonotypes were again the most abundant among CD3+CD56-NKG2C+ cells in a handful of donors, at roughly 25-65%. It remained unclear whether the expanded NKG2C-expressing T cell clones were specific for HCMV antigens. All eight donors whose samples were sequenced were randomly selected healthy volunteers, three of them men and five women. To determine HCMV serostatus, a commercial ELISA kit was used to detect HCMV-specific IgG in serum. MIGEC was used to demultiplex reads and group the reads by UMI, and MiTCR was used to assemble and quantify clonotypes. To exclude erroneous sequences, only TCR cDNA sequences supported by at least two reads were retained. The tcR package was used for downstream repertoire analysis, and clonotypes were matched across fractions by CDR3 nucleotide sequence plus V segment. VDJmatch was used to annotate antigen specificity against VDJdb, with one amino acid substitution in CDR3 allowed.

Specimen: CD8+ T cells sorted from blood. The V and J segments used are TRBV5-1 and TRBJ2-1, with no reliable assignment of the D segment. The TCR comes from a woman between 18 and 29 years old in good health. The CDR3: CASSLTPNNEQFF. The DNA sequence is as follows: TGCGCCAGCAGCTTGACCCCCAACAATGAGCAGTTCTTC.